The rows below give T cell receptor beta chains drawn from one sample of a study. Each CDR3 protein is one row after TCRdb ran MiXCR on the RT-PCR reads. The sample includes 550,000 to 750,000 distinct CDR3 sequences, over 12% of them seen just once. The sequenced material came from memory CD4+ T cells from blood. The receptors shown here come from a female donor in good health, serving as a healthy control. CDR3s include the opening cysteine and the closing phenylalanine or tryptophan. D genes are given only for firm matches. Some rows mark clone size as missing; the rest say once, few, many or name a class of expanded clone.

J: TRBJ2-5; V: TRBV24-1; size: NA; D: TRBD1; DNA: TGTGCCACCAGTGGTTCGGACAGGTTTGGCCAAGAGACCCAGTACTTC; CDR3: CATSGSDRFGQETQYF
J: TRBJ2-7; V: TRBV29-1; size: many; D: TRBD1; DNA: TGCAGCGTTGGTGTGGACAGGGGGAACGAGCAGTACTTC; CDR3: CSVGVDRGNEQYF
J: TRBJ2-2; V: TRBV10-3; size: NA; D: NA; DNA: TGTGCCATCAGCAAGGACCCTAAGGGTAGCCCTGCGAACACCGGGGAGCTGTTTTTT; CDR3: CAISKDPKGSPANTGELFF
J: TRBJ2-7; V: TRBV18; size: NA; D: NA; DNA: TGTGCCAGCTCACCAAGGACGGGAGTGGTTTACGAGCAGTACTTC; CDR3: CASSPRTGVVYEQYF
J: TRBJ2-1; V: TRBV7-9; size: many; D: TRBD2; DNA: TGTGCCAGCAGCCCGACTAGCGGGAGGGCGGGTGAGCAGTTCTTC; CDR3: CASSPTSGRAGEQFF
J: TRBJ2-3; V: TRBV6-5; size: many; D: TRBD1; DNA: TGTGCCAGCAGTTGGGGGCTAGGGACAGGGGGCATGGGTAGCACAGATACGCAGTATTTT; CDR3: CASSWGLGTGGMGSTDTQYF
J: TRBJ1-5; V: TRBV5-6; size: NA; D: NA; DNA: TGTGCCAGCAGCCGCAGGGGCCGGGTAAATCAGCCCCAGCATTTT; CDR3: CASSRRGRVNQPQHF
J: TRBJ2-1; V: TRBV7-9; size: few; D: TRBD1; DNA: TGTGCCAGCAGCTTATGGGACAGGGACTACAATGAGCAGTTCTTC; CDR3: CASSLWDRDYNEQFF
J: TRBJ1-5; V: TRBV6-5; size: few; D: NA; DNA: TGTGCCAGCGCTCTACGTCCAGTAGCTAGCAATCAGCCCCAGCATTTT; CDR3: CASALRPVASNQPQHF
J: TRBJ2-1; V: TRBV20-1; size: many; D: NA; DNA: TGCAGTGCTCTGGACCCGTGGGGGGATGAGCAGTTCTTC; CDR3: CSALDPWGDEQFF
J: TRBJ2-2; V: TRBV5-1; size: NA; D: NA; DNA: TGCGCCAGCAGCGACGGACAGCGGACCGGGGAGCTGTTTTTT; CDR3: CASSDGQRTGELFF
J: TRBJ2-7; V: TRBV6-2/TRBV6-3; size: NA; D: NA; DNA: TGTGCCAGCAACGTGGGGGGCGGAGTGACCTACGAGCAGTACTTC; CDR3: CASNVGGGVTYEQYF
J: TRBJ1-1; V: TRBV6-5; size: many; D: NA; DNA: TGTGCCAGCACTACCCTCCGCGGCACTGAAGCTTTCTTT; CDR3: CASTTLRGTEAFF
J: TRBJ1-3; V: TRBV4-2; size: few; D: NA; DNA: TGTGCCAGCAGCCCTGCAACATCCACTGGAAACACCATATATTTT; CDR3: CASSPATSTGNTIYF
J: TRBJ2-5; V: TRBV20-1; size: many; D: TRBD1; DNA: TGCAGTGCTAGGGGTATCGGGACAGGGAACCAAGAGACCCAGTACTTC; CDR3: CSARGIGTGNQETQYF
J: TRBJ2-1; V: TRBV20-1; size: NA; D: NA; DNA: TGCAGTGCTAGAGAGGGTATCGTCTACAATGAGCAGTTCTTC; CDR3: CSAREGIVYNEQFF
J: TRBJ2-2; V: TRBV10-3; size: NA; D: NA; DNA: TGTGCCATCTTACATACTAGGGCCCAGAGAAACACCGGGGAGCTGTTTTTT; CDR3: CAILHTRAQRNTGELFF
J: TRBJ1-2; V: TRBV4-1; size: NA; D: TRBD1; DNA: TGCGCCAGCAGCCAAGATTTCCAGGGGGCGTACTATGGCTACACCTTC; CDR3: CASSQDFQGAYYGYTF
J: TRBJ2-3; V: TRBV14; size: NA; D: TRBD2; DNA: TGTGCCAGCAGCGCCGCGGGGGCAGATACGCAGTATTTT; CDR3: CASSAAGADTQYF
J: TRBJ1-5; V: TRBV12-3/TRBV12-4; size: many; D: NA; DNA: TGTGCCAGCCGGGGGTATAGCAATCAGCCCCAGCATTTT; CDR3: CASRGYSNQPQHF
J: TRBJ2-5; V: TRBV5-1; size: few; D: NA; DNA: TGCGCCAGCAGCTTGGTAAACAGGGTGGGGGAGACCCAGTACTTC; CDR3: CASSLVNRVGETQYF
J: TRBJ2-2; V: TRBV4-2; size: many; D: TRBD2; DNA: TGTGCCAGCAGCCAGCGCGGACTAGCGGGAGAGGGCACCGGGGAGCTGTTTTTT; CDR3: CASSQRGLAGEGTGELFF
J: TRBJ2-3; V: TRBV11-2; size: NA; D: NA; DNA: TGTGCCAGCAGCGCATATGGCACAGATACGCAGTATTTT; CDR3: CASSAYGTDTQYF
J: TRBJ2-7; V: TRBV5-8; size: few; D: NA; DNA: TGTGCCAGCAGCTTGGGCGGGACACCCTCGACCTACGAGCAGTACTTC; CDR3: CASSLGGTPSTYEQYF
J: TRBJ1-1; V: TRBV5-1; size: many; D: NA; DNA: TGCGCCAGCAGCTCACAGGGCGTGTTCACTGAAGCTTTCTTT; CDR3: CASSSQGVFTEAFF
J: TRBJ1-6; V: TRBV6-5; size: many; D: TRBD1; DNA: TGTGCCAGCAGCCATGGGGACAGGGGGCCTTCACCCCTCCACTTT; CDR3: CASSHGDRGPSPLHF
J: TRBJ2-4; V: TRBV28; size: NA; D: TRBD2; DNA: TGTGCCAGCAGACCTTGGGGGGGGAGGACCAAAAACATTCAGTACTTC; CDR3: CASRPWGGRTKNIQYF
J: TRBJ1-1; V: TRBV7-9; size: NA; D: NA; DNA: TGTGCCAGCAGCTTATCTCGGGAGTTGGATGAAGCTTTCTTT; CDR3: CASSLSRELDEAFF
J: TRBJ2-7; V: TRBV5-1; size: NA; D: TRBD2; DNA: TGCGCCAGCAGCGAAACTGGACTAGCGGGGGGACCATCCTACGAGCAGTACTTC; CDR3: CASSETGLAGGPSYEQYF
J: TRBJ1-1; V: TRBV5-1; size: NA; D: NA; DNA: TGCGCCAGCAGCTTGGACGGGGGGCCTAGGGTACCTGAAGCTTTCTTT; CDR3: CASSLDGGPRVPEAFF
J: TRBJ1-2; V: TRBV11-2; size: NA; D: NA; DNA: TGTGCCAGCAGCTTAAAGGGGGATCTAGGCTACACCTTC; CDR3: CASSLKGDLGYTF
J: TRBJ1-1; V: TRBV5-1; size: few; D: NA; DNA: TGCGCCAGCAGCTTGTGGTTCACCATGAACACTGAAGCTTTCTTT; CDR3: CASSLWFTMNTEAFF
J: TRBJ2-7; V: TRBV27; size: few; D: TRBD2; DNA: TGTGCCAGCACCCGGTCGTCGGTTAGCGGGACCGAGCAGTACTTC; CDR3: CASTRSSVSGTEQYF
J: TRBJ1-5; V: TRBV5-5; size: NA; D: NA; DNA: TGTGCCAGCAGTTCCGGACAGACCAATCAGCCCCAGCATTTT; CDR3: CASSSGQTNQPQHF
J: TRBJ2-6; V: TRBV6-5; size: NA; D: NA; DNA: TGTGCCAGCAGTTACGGGGCTGAGTGGGCCAACGTCCTGACTTTC; CDR3: CASSYGAEWANVLTF
J: TRBJ2-1; V: TRBV6-6; size: few; D: NA; DNA: TGTGCCAGCAGTAGCGCCGGGTATGGGAATGAGCAGTTCTTC; CDR3: CASSSAGYGNEQFF